Listed here are 21 T cell receptor beta chains from one sample, sequenced in a study of Ad26.COV2.S vaccination and SARS-CoV-2 variants. Method: immunoSEQ multiplex PCR; TCRdb's copy keeps in-frame clones and lacks some. The profile shows more than 300,000 clones, about 86% of them singletons. Treatment specified: about 20 received Ad26.COV2.S at low or high dose, single or two shots; about 5 received placebo; per-sample allocation not given. Following the first vaccine or placebo injection, samples were taken on day 63. The specimen comprised peripheral blood, sampled in a trial of Ad26.COV2.S vaccine versus placebo. Receptors were obtained from a person aged 18 to 59 who received the Ad26.COV2.S COVID-19 vaccine or a placebo.

V is TRBV5-4 and J is TRBJ1-2; no definite D call. From germline, CDR1 is SGHNT and CDR2 YYREEE (reference sequence). The CDR3 has 12 residues. V dropped 0 bases and J dropped 4 bases, with 4 bases sitting between them. The CDR3 nucleotides read TGTGCCAGCAGCTTGGACAGCTATGGCTACACCTTC. Protein sequence: CASSLDSYGYTF.

This rearrangement joins TRBV2 to TRBJ1-1, with TRBD1 as a possible D gene (6 bases). This CDR3 has 13 amino acids. The V gene lost 10 bases and the J gene lost 4 bases, with 16 bases spanning the gap. Looked up from germline, CDR1 is SNHLY and CDR2 is FYNNEI. The CDR3 is CANRGSVGTEAFF. The CDR3 bases are TGTGCCAATAGGGGGTCGGTGGGCACTGAAGCTTTCTTT.

The rearrangement joins TRBV28 to TRBJ1-3; D remains ambiguous. The CDR3 has 14 amino acids. Per the germline V gene, CDR1 is MDHEN and CDR2 is SYDVKM. V lost 5 bases and J lost 2, with 10 bases in between. The CDR3 protein is CASSVLEPGNTIYF. CDR3 coding DNA: TGTGCCAGCAGTGTACTGGAACCTGGAAACACCATATATTTT.

The chain recombines TRBV20-1 with TRBJ1-1; perhaps TRBD1 as D (6 bases). The V gene lost 3 bases and the J gene lost 11 bases, with 22 bases spanning the gap. This CDR3 is built from 14 residues. The germline CDR1 and CDR2 sequences are DFQATT and SNEGSKA (reference sequence). The DNA of the CDR3 is TGCAGTGCTAGTCTGGGCGCCAGGGGACTCCGGGCTTTCTTT. Translation gives CSASLGARGLRAFF.

The V gene is TRBV30, the J gene TRBJ1-1; unclear D gene. The CDR3 totals 16 residues. Germline V lookup: CDR1 GTSNPN, CDR2 SVGIG (reference sequence). The ends were cut back, 0 bases at V and 4 bases at J, with 18 bases in the middle. Here the CDR3 reads CAWSVGEGGKITEAFF. In nucleotides, the CDR3 is TGTGCCTGGAGTGTAGGAGAGGGCGGTAAGATCACTGAAGCTTTCTTT.

This clone has only a few counts. The rearrangement joins TRBV6-1 to TRBJ2-7; TRBD1 agrees at 7 bases. Germline V gene sequence: CDR1 MNHNS, CDR2 SASEGT. This CDR3 contains 17 residues. With V trimmed by 4 bases and J by 5 bases, 17 bases remained unmatched. This chain's CDR3 is CASSGAPDRLLTHEQYF. CDR3 sequence (DNA): TGTGCCAGCAGTGGAGCCCCGGACAGGCTTCTGACCCACGAGCAGTACTTC.

The rearrangement uses TRBV7-2 and TRBJ1-2, with D maybe TRBD1 (6 bases). V was pared by 5 bases and J by 9 bases, with 16 bases between. Germline V gene data show CDR1 as SGHTA and CDR2 as FQGNSA. The CDR3 runs to 13 residues. The CDR3 DNA sequence: TGTGCCAGCAGCCCACTAGGACAGATGCGCTACACCTTC. The encoded protein is CASSPLGQMRYTF.

This clone was counted only a few times. This chain joins TRBV5-1 and TRBJ1-1; 7 positions match TRBD1. Looked up from germline, CDR1 is SGHRS and CDR2 is YFSETQ. Trimming at V came to 4 bases and at J to 1 base, leaving 4 bases not matched to a gene. This CDR3 spans 14 amino acids. CDR3 DNA: TGCGCCAGCAGCCCGGGACAGCCGAACACTGAAGCTTTCTTT. Its translation: CASSPGQPNTEAFF.

The V and J genes are TRBV9 and TRBJ1-6; 11 bases line up with TRBD1. The CDR3 has 17 amino acids. CDR1 and CDR2 from the germline V gene are SGDLS and YYNGEE. V dropped 4 bases and J dropped 1; count of bases not matched to a gene: 4. CDR3 amino acids: CASSPDRGRSYNSPLHF. CDR3 DNA: TGTGCCAGCAGCCCGGACAGGGGGCGATCCTATAATTCACCCCTCCACTTT.

V is TRBV6-1 and J is TRBJ2-5, with D unclear. V was clipped by 2 bases and J by 4 bases, with 17 bases between them. The V gene's germline CDR1 is MNHNS and CDR2 SASEGT. The CDR3 consists of 16 residues. CDR3 in amino acids: CASSEIPPTVRETQYF. Written as DNA, the CDR3 is TGTGCCAGCAGTGAAATACCACCGACGGTTCGAGAGACCCAGTACTTC.

The gene calls are TRBV7-6 and TRBJ1-6, with 8 bases matching TRBD1. Germline CDR1 reads SGHVS; CDR2 reads FNYEAQ. The length of the CDR3 is 15 residues. With V trimmed by 1 base and J by 7 bases, 3 bases remained unmatched. This CDR3 is CASSLGAGGNSPLHF. CDR3 DNA sequence: TGTGCCAGCAGCTTAGGGGCAGGGGGCAATTCACCCCTCCACTTT.

The chain couples TRBV30 to TRBJ2-7; 7 bases match TRBD2. This CDR3 spans 15 amino acids. CDR1 is GTSNPN and CDR2 is SVGIG in the germline V gene (reference sequence). V lost 3 bases and J lost 0; bases outside the gene matches: 8. The CDR3 loop reads CAWRRLAQSSYEQYF. The CDR3, as DNA: TGTGCCTGGAGGCGACTAGCTCAAAGCTCCTACGAGCAGTACTTC.

The chain couples TRBV5-1 to TRBJ1-1; 7 nucleotides align to TRBD1. The germline V gene has CDR1 SGHRS and CDR2 YFSETQ. The CDR3 totals 15 residues. The junction had 15 bases not matched to a gene; V was cut back by 4 bases and J by 9 bases. The CDR3 reads CASSPSRTGSSKAFF. The CDR3 nucleotides read TGCGCCAGCAGCCCGTCACGGACAGGAAGCTCGAAAGCTTTCTTT.

The genes are TRBV7-9 and TRBJ2-3, with TRBD2 matching 7 bases. Germline V lookup: CDR1 SEHNR, CDR2 FQNEAQ (reference sequence). The length of the CDR3 is 17 residues. V dropped 5 bases and J dropped 0; count of bases not matched to a gene: 11. CDR3 nucleotides: TGTGCCAGCAGCAACGAGCCTAGCGGAACTAGCACAGATACGCAGTATTTT. It translates to CASSNEPSGTSTDTQYF.

The genes are TRBV5-1 and TRBJ2-1, with D maybe TRBD1 (5 bases). This CDR3 spans 15 amino acids. Trimming shortened V by 5 bases and J by 0 bases, and 12 bases separated the two germline ends. In germline, CDR1 is SGHRS, CDR2 YFSETQ. The CDR3: CASRPDSSSYNEQFF. For the CDR3, the DNA is TGCGCCAGCAGGCCTGACAGTAGCTCCTACAATGAGCAGTTCTTC.

The rearrangement uses TRBV7-2 and TRBJ2-1; possible D gene TRBD2, 5 bases. Per the germline V gene, CDR1 is SGHTA and CDR2 is FQGNSA. The CDR3 covers 15 residues. Between the trimmed V and J ends, which lost 2 bases and 7 bases, there was a span of 15 bases. Here the CDR3 reads CASSLSVLDQNEQFF. The CDR3 coding sequence is TGTGCCAGCAGCTTATCAGTACTAGACCAAAATGAGCAGTTCTTC. Filled out from reference TRBV7-2 and TRBJ2-1, the complete variable domain reads GAGVSQSPSNKVTEKGKDVELRCDPISGHTALYWYRQSLGQGLEFLIYFQGNSAPDKSGLPSDRFSAERTGGSVSTLTIQRTQQEDSAVYLCASSLSVLDQNEQFFGPGTRLTVL.

The J gene is TRBJ2-1, the V gene TRBV10-1; D may be TRBD2 (5 bases). The V and J ends lost 0 bases and 7 bases respectively, with 22 bases between them. This CDR3 spans 18 amino acids. Germline V gene lookup returns CDR1 WNHNN and CDR2 SYGVQD (reference sequence). CDR3 DNA sequence: TGCGCCAGCAGTGAGTCAGGTCACCGGGGAAAGAGGGATAATGAGCAGTTCTTC. Encoded protein: CASSESGHRGKRDNEQFF.

The chain combines TRBV6-2 or TRBV6-3 with TRBJ1-2; unclear D gene. Between the trimmed V and J ends, which lost 0 bases and 2 bases, there was a span of 7 bases. Per the germline V gene, CDR1 is MNHEY and CDR2 is SVGEGT. The CDR3 length is 14 residues. The CDR3 loop reads CASSYSSGNYGYTF. CDR3 nucleotide sequence: TGTGCCAGCAGTTACTCAAGCGGAAACTATGGCTACACCTTC.

This clone was counted at least ten times. The chain has TRBV4-3 and TRBJ1-6; TRBD1 agrees at 9 bases. Trimming removed 3 bases from V and 8 bases from J; junction bases left unmatched: 8. Germline lookup yields CDR1 LGHNA and CDR2 YSLEER. The CDR3 extends over 16 amino acids. The CDR3 DNA reads as TGCGCCAGCAGCCAGTACAGGGGGCGATACGATTCACCCCTCCACTTT. Its translation is CASSQYRGRYDSPLHF.

The V call is TRBV3-1 (or the pseudogene TRBV3-2), the J call TRBJ1-2; no reliable D call. This CDR3 region has 13 residues. Germline V gene data show CDR1 as LGHDT and CDR2 as YNNKEL (reference sequence). The V gene lost 3 bases and the J gene lost 8 bases, with 13 bases spanning the gap. The CDR3 sequence is CASSQTAAWGYTF. In nucleotides, the CDR3 is TGTGCCAGCAGCCAGACCGCGGCCTGGGGCTACACCTTC.

V is TRBV10-3 and J is TRBJ2-7; 8 bases align to TRBD1. The ends lost 10 bases at V and 3 bases at J; junction bases unmatched: 8. This CDR3 is built from 13 residues. CDR1 and CDR2 from the germline V gene are ENHRY and SYGVKD. CDR3: CATLTGQGYEQYF. CDR3 in DNA: TGTGCCACCCTCACCGGACAGGGCTACGAGCAGTACTTC.